The 13 T cell receptor beta chains below come from one sample, sequenced in a study of shared clonotypes between healthy human individuals (dated by TCRdb to between 2020 and 2021). The library was built by means of the immunoSEQ multiplex PCR assay. The immuneACCESS repertoire file appears here via TCRdb, limited to in-frame rearrangements. These files lack a portion of the clones; in checked studies, under half of the deficit traces to unresolved V genes, and the cause of the others is not known. Within this sample are around 1.5 million clones, with 98% of them counted one time only. Of the sample, less than 0.55% falls within the top ten clones. Sample: naive CD4+ T cells sorted from blood. The cell subset or site label corresponds to: CD45RA+ positively selected. These receptors were taken from a man in his thirties or forties in good health.

The rearrangement links TRBV19 to TRBJ1-2; TRBD1 matches at 10 bases. The length of the CDR3 is 16 residues. The V segment lost 0 bases and the J segment 7 bases; nucleotides outside the gene matches: 8. Germline loops: CDR1 LNHDA, CDR2 SQIVND (reference sequence). The CDR3: CASSIDPLTGGSGYTF. The CDR3 nucleotides are TGTGCCAGTAGTATAGATCCCTTGACAGGGGGCAGTGGCTACACCTTC. The whole variable domain, filled in from reference TRBV19 and TRBJ1-2, reads DGGITQSPKYLFRKEGQNVTLSCEQNLNHDAMYWYRQDPGQGLRLIYYSQIVNDFQKGDIAEGYSVSREKKESFPLTVTSAQKNPTAFYLCASSIDPLTGGSGYTFGSGTRLTVV.

This sequence joins TRBV21-1 and TRBJ2-6. TRBV21-1 is a pseudogene locus. This CDR3 comprises 15 residues. The CDR3, as DNA: TGTGCCACCACACACCTGGGGTTTGGGGCCAACGTCCTGACTTTC. This codes for CATTHLGFGANVLTF.

Comments on this clone: The sample has other DNA sequences that encode this CDR3 too. The chain is built from TRBV29-1 and TRBJ1-1; D is unclear. In germline, CDR1 is SQVTM, CDR2 ANQGSEA. Trimming removed 3 bases at V and 0 bases at J, with 8 bases between. CDR3 length: 13 amino acids. CDR3: CSVERLMNTEAFF. DNA of the CDR3: TGCAGCGTTGAGAGGCTTATGAACACTGAAGCTTTCTTT.

V gene TRBV28 combines with J gene TRBJ2-7; D possibly corresponds to TRBD2 (5 bases). Germline V gene data show CDR1 as MDHEN and CDR2 as SYDVKM. The CDR3 is made up of 12 amino acids. The V end was cut by 5 bases, the J end by 1 base, with 6 bases between. The CDR3 sequence: CASSGRSYEQYF. For the CDR3, the DNA is TGTGCCAGCAGTGGGAGATCCTACGAGCAGTACTTC.

The rearrangement links TRBV9 to TRBJ2-5, with a possible D match to TRBD1 (6 bases). There are 15 residues in the CDR3. The V gene's germline CDR1 is SGDLS and CDR2 YYNGEE. V was clipped by 2 bases and J by 0 bases, with 11 bases between them. For the CDR3, the DNA is TGTGCCAGCAGCGTGGCAGGGGCTTACCAAGAGACCCAGTACTTC. Amino acid sequence: CASSVAGAYQETQYF.

The rearrangement links TRBV13 to TRBJ2-3; the D is unclear. Germline-derived CDR1 and CDR2 are PRHDT and FYEKMQ (reference sequence). Trimming pared 3 bases from V and 0 bases from J, leaving 10 bases between. CDR3 size: 15 residues. The CDR3 region has the DNA TGTGCCAGCAGCTTGGATCGGGTTAGCACAGATACGCAGTATTTT. This translates into CASSLDRVSTDTQYF.

In regard to this clone: At the DNA level, this CDR3 is encoded by other sequences in the same sample as well. The rearrangement links TRBV9 to TRBJ2-2; 7 positions match TRBD2. V lost 0 bases to trimming and J lost 5 bases; unmatched junction nucleotides: 4. From germline, CDR1 is SGDLS and CDR2 YYNGEE. The CDR3 length is 15 residues. The CDR3 loop is CASSVGSGRTGELFF. The DNA of the CDR3 is TGTGCCAGCAGCGTAGGTAGCGGGCGGACCGGGGAGCTGTTTTTT.

The chain employs TRBV7-2 and TRBJ2-7, with 13 nucleotides matching TRBD2. Per germline, CDR1 SGHTA and CDR2 FQGNSA. The CDR3 contains 18 residues. Unmatched junction bases numbered 15, after V lost 7 bases and J lost 3 bases. The CDR3 nucleotides are TGTGCCAGCACCCCCCCGCCGGGACTAGCGGGAACATACTACGAGCAGTACTTC. Its protein is CASTPPPGLAGTYYEQYF.

CDR3 residues: CAISESSGGQTEAFF. Written as DNA, the CDR3 is TGTGCCATCAGTGAGTCGTCCGGGGGGCAGACTGAAGCTTTCTTT. This rearrangement joins TRBV10-3 to TRBJ1-1; TRBD1 might be the D (6 bases). Germline-derived CDR1 and CDR2 are ENHRY and SYGVKD. This CDR3 is 15 amino acids long. Trimming pared 0 bases from V and 5 bases from J, leaving 13 bases between.

The gene calls are TRBV4-1 and TRBJ2-1, with 10 positions matching TRBD1. Germline V lookup: CDR1 MGHRA, CDR2 YSYEKL. The CDR3 is 15 residues long. The V segment lost 4 bases and the J segment 6 bases; nucleotides outside the gene matches: 6. CDR3 sequence: CASSRPGQGSNEQFF. The CDR3 region has the DNA TGCGCCAGCAGCCGACCGGGACAGGGGTCCAATGAGCAGTTCTTC.

The chain recombines TRBV18 with TRBJ1-1; D is unresolved. The CDR3 extends over 15 amino acids. Germline V gene sequence: CDR1 KGHSH, CDR2 LQKENI. Trimming took 2 bases from V and 1 from J, leaving 11 bases between them. CDR3 in DNA: TGTGCCAGCTCACCAGGGGTTGCAGGGAACACTGAAGCTTTCTTT. It is translated as CASSPGVAGNTEAFF.

This chain links TRBV10-2 with TRBJ2-7; 8 bases are shared with TRBD1. Trimming took 4 bases from V and 0 from J; bases not matched to a gene: 11. The CDR3 totals 17 residues. Germline-derived CDR1 and CDR2 are WSHSY and SAAADI. The CDR3 here is CASSGGQGLFFSYEQYF. In DNA, the CDR3 is TGCGCCAGCAGTGGAGGACAGGGACTCTTCTTCTCCTACGAGCAGTACTTC.

The genes are TRBV28 and TRBJ2-7; the D is unclear. V dropped 6 bases and J dropped 6 bases, with 9 bases sitting between them. The CDR3 is made up of 11 amino acids. Germline CDR1 is MDHEN and CDR2 is SYDVKM. DNA of the CDR3: TGTGCCAGCAGGCTAAACAGCGAGCAGTACTTC. It codes for CASRLNSEQYF.